The rows below give T cell receptor beta chains drawn from one sample of a study of early T cells in non-severe SARS-CoV-2 infection. Via MiXCR, TCRdb re-called the 5' RACE reads, giving one row per CDR3 protein. The table includes 55,000 to 70,000 distinct CDR3 sequences, roughly 5.9% detected once. The sequencing input was whole blood. These receptors came from an adult who was a healthcare worker with PCR-confirmed SARS-CoV-2 infection or an uninfected control (not recorded which). Both conserved end residues are part of each CDR3. D genes are given only for firm matches. Some rows have no size entry. The others give once, few or many, or a class for an expanded clone.

J | D | V | size | DNA | CDR3
TRBJ1-1 | . | TRBV12-3/TRBV12-4 | many | TGTGCCAGCAGTCCCGTTCCCGGGCCGAACACTGAAGCTTTCTTT | CASSPVPGPNTEAFF
TRBJ2-7 | . | TRBV29-1 | . | TGCAGCGTTGTCGGTACCGGGCAAATTAGATACGAGCAGTACTTC | CSVVGTGQIRYEQYF
TRBJ2-2 | TRBD2 | TRBV27 | many | TGTGCCAGCAGTTTGACCCTACTAGCGGGAGGGTCCGGGGAGCTGTTTTTT | CASSLTLLAGGSGELFF
TRBJ1-5 | . | TRBV5-1 | many | TGCGCCAGCAGCTTGGGGGTAGGACAGCCCCAGCATTTT | CASSLGVGQPQHF
TRBJ2-5 | . | TRBV20-1 | many | TGCAGTGCTAGTAGGGAGCAGATCCAGGAGACCCAGTACTTC | CSASREQIQETQYF
TRBJ2-7 | . | TRBV2 | . | TGTGCCAGCACCCCAGACGGCAGCTCCTACGAGCAGTACTTC | CASTPDGSSYEQYF
TRBJ1-4 | TRBD1 | TRBV5-4 | many | TGTGCCAGCAGCCAAAGACAGGGGGGTCGCAAACTGTTTTTT | CASSQRQGGRKLFF
TRBJ2-1 | TRBD2 | TRBV20-1 | few | TGCAGTGCTACGCCCCCCAGAGCGGGAGGTAGGGCCAATGAGCAGTTCTTC | CSATPPRAGGRANEQFF
TRBJ2-1 | . | TRBV10-3 | many | TGTGCCAGCCAGGGAGGCTATGAGCAGTTCTTC | CASQGGYEQFF
TRBJ2-2 | . | TRBV20-1 | few | TGCAGTGCTAGGAATCTTCTACGCACCGGGGAGCTGTTTTTT | CSARNLLRTGELFF
TRBJ2-1 | TRBD2 | TRBV12-3/TRBV12-4 | many | TGTGCCAGCAGTTTAGCGAGTTCCGGACTAGCGTTAGGTGAGCAGTTCTTC | CASSLASSGLALGEQFF
TRBJ1-2 | . | TRBV7-2 | . | TGTGCCAGCAGCGCAAGCTATGGCTACACCTTC | CASSASYGYTF
TRBJ1-1 | . | TRBV27 | many | TGTGCCAGCAGTTTATCAACCGGGTCGCCCCGGACTGAAGCTTTCTTT | CASSLSTGSPRTEAFF
TRBJ2-1 | . | TRBV6-1 | many | TGTGCCACCCTACCGGATTACAATGAGCAGTTCTTC | CATLPDYNEQFF
TRBJ1-1 | . | TRBV14 | many | TGTGCCAGCAGCCGCCTCAGCAGGGGGAACACTGAAGCTTTCTTT | CASSRLSRGNTEAFF
TRBJ2-2 | . | TRBV7-9 | . | TGTGCCAGCAGCTTACGACAGGACACCGGGGAGCTGTTTTTT | CASSLRQDTGELFF
TRBJ2-5 | . | TRBV2 | many | TGTGCCAGCAGTGAATACGAGACCCAGTACTTC | CASSEYETQYF
TRBJ2-1 | . | TRBV12-3/TRBV12-4 | . | TGTGCCAGCAGTTTCGGACGGGAGAACTACAATGAGCAGTTCTTC | CASSFGRENYNEQFF
TRBJ1-2 | . | TRBV27 | many | TGTGCCAGCAGTTTCTCAGAATTCCGGGAGCACACCTTC | CASSFSEFREHTF
TRBJ1-6 | . | TRBV3-1 | few | TGTGCCAGCAGCCCCCAGACAGAGAATTCACCCCTCCACTTT | CASSPQTENSPLHF
TRBJ2-5 | . | TRBV29-1 | many | TGCAGCGTTGAGCAGGGGTACCAAGAGACCCAGTACTTC | CSVEQGYQETQYF
TRBJ2-2 | . | TRBV12-3/TRBV12-4 | few | TGTGCCAGCAGCCCCATCGGAGGGGGCATCACCGGGGAGCTGTTTTTT | CASSPIGGGITGELFF
TRBJ2-3 | TRBD2 | TRBV3-1 | . | TGTGCCAGCAGCCGAACCGCTTTAGCGGGAGGGAGAGATACGCAGTATTTT | CASSRTALAGGRDTQYF
TRBJ1-2 | TRBD1 | TRBV20-1 | . | TGCAGTGCCTTGACAGGGCCTAACTATGGCTACACCTTC | CSALTGPNYGYTF
TRBJ1-4 | . | TRBV9 | many | TGTGCCAGCAGCGTAGATCAGGGTCTTGGCGAAAAACTGTTTTTT | CASSVDQGLGEKLFF
TRBJ1-2 | TRBD1 | TRBV4-2 | many | TGTGCCAGCAGCCAACCCCGGGACAGGGGAGGCCATGGCTACACCTTC | CASSQPRDRGGHGYTF
TRBJ2-1 | . | TRBV7-2 | . | TGTGCCAGCAGCCCCCAGACTGTAAATGAGCAGTTCTTC | CASSPQTVNEQFF
TRBJ2-1 | . | TRBV29-1 | . | TGCAGCGCCACCGACAGAATCGACAATGAGCAGTTCTTC | CSATDRIDNEQFF
TRBJ2-5 | . | TRBV29-1 | many | TGCAGCGTTGAAAGCAGGGCTGAGACCCAGTACTTC | CSVESRAETQYF
TRBJ1-1 | TRBD1 | TRBV4-1 | many | TGCGCCAGCAGCCAAGGAACCGGGACAGGGGGCACTGAAGCTTTCTTT | CASSQGTGTGGTEAFF
TRBJ2-7 | TRBD2 | TRBV19 | few | TGTGCCAGTAGGGGCCCTGGGACTACCGAGAGGGGAGAGCAGTACTTC | CASRGPGTTERGEQYF
TRBJ2-2 | TRBD2 | TRBV7-2 | many | TGTGCCAGCAGTGGCGGGGTAGCGGGAGTGAGCGGGGAGCTGTTTTTT | CASSGGVAGVSGELFF
TRBJ2-4 | . | TRBV20-1 | many | TGCAGTGCTAGACTCTCTCTAGCCAAAAACATTCAGTACTTC | CSARLSLAKNIQYF
TRBJ2-4 | . | TRBV7-9 | medium-sized | TGTGCCAGCAGCCCTCCGGGTCAGCTAGCCAAAAACATTCAGTACTTC | CASSPPGQLAKNIQYF
TRBJ2-1 | TRBD2 | TRBV10-3 | few | TGTGCCATAGGACTAGCGGGAGGTCAGGGTGAGCAGTTCTTC | CAIGLAGGQGEQFF
TRBJ2-3 | . | TRBV20-1 | few | TGCAGTGCTACTTTGGGCTTCCCGCGGACAGATACGCAGTATTTT | CSATLGFPRTDTQYF
TRBJ2-7 | TRBD2 | TRBV5-1 | many | TGCGCCAGCAGCCCGGGGGGTGTGGCGGGAGATAGTGGAGAGCAGTACTTC | CASSPGGVAGDSGEQYF
TRBJ1-2 | . | TRBV11-2 | many | TGTGCCAGCAGCTTAGAGTTTGCGGGGGGCTACACCTTC | CASSLEFAGGYTF
TRBJ2-5 | . | TRBV20-1 | many | TGCAGTGCTAGAGATCTCCCGGGGCAGACCCAGTACTTC | CSARDLPGQTQYF
TRBJ2-3 | . | TRBV5-1 | many | TGCGCCAGCCACCCGGGGCGCACAGATACGCAGTATTTT | CASHPGRTDTQYF
TRBJ2-7 | . | TRBV10-3 | . | TGTGCCATCAGTGAGTCGGGCAGGGGAGGCTACGAGCAGTACTTC | CAISESGRGGYEQYF
TRBJ2-7 | . | TRBV11-2 | . | TGTGCCAGCAGCTTGGATAGATTGGCCTACGAGCAGTACTTC | CASSLDRLAYEQYF
TRBJ1-2 | TRBD1 | TRBV5-1 | many | TGCGCCAGCAGCCAGGGACAGGGGGGAGCGGATGGCTACACCTTC | CASSQGQGGADGYTF
TRBJ2-5 | . | TRBV6-2/TRBV6-3 | . | TGTGCCAGCAGCCCCCTAAGTCCGAATGGAGAGACCCAGTACTTC | CASSPLSPNGETQYF
TRBJ2-1 | . | TRBV30 | many | TGTGCCTGGAGTTCGTCCGGGCCGCCCGATGAGCAGTTCTTC | CAWSSSGPPDEQFF
TRBJ1-3 | . | TRBV5-6 | few | TGTGCCAGCGCGACGCCCCCCATTCCTGGAAACACCATATATTTT | CASATPPIPGNTIYF
TRBJ2-7 | . | TRBV2 | many | TGTGCCAGCAGTGAGGGGAACTACGAGCAGTACTTC | CASSEGNYEQYF
TRBJ1-3 | TRBD1 | TRBV2 | . | TGTGCCAGCAGCACCGGGACAGGCTCTGGAAACACCATATATTTT | CASSTGTGSGNTIYF
TRBJ1-5 | . | TRBV10-3 | many | TGTGCCACCCGGGACAACGATAGCAATCAGCCCCAGCATTTT | CATRDNDSNQPQHF
TRBJ2-1 | . | TRBV18 | many | TGTGCCAGCTCACCATCCCCTAACTACCGCTACAATGAGCAGTTCTTC | CASSPSPNYRYNEQFF
TRBJ2-2 | . | TRBV9 | many | TGTGCCAGCAGCCCTTTCCCCGGGGACACCGGGGAGCTGTTTTTT | CASSPFPGDTGELFF
TRBJ2-1 | . | TRBV7-2 | few | TGTGCCAGCAGCTTCCGCCAGGGGCGCTACTACAATGAGCAGTTCTTC | CASSFRQGRYYNEQFF
TRBJ1-1 | . | TRBV12-3/TRBV12-4 | . | TGTGCCAGCAGATTCGGGTTACAGGCTTTCTTT | CASRFGLQAFF
TRBJ2-7 | . | TRBV18 | many | TGTGCCAGCTCACCCTCGAGGGGGGGGACCTACGAGCAGTACTTC | CASSPSRGGTYEQYF
TRBJ1-2 | . | TRBV3-1 | many | TGTGCCAGCAGCAAGGGCAGCCTGATCGGCTACACCTTC | CASSKGSLIGYTF
TRBJ2-5 | . | TRBV5-4 | few | TGTGCCAGCAGCTCACCAGCCTCAGGGTATCGTGAGACCCAGTACTTC | CASSSPASGYRETQYF
TRBJ2-5 | . | TRBV12-3/TRBV12-4 | many | TGTGCCAGCAGTTACGAGCGTCAAGAGACCCAGTACTTC | CASSYERQETQYF
TRBJ1-2 | . | TRBV6-1 | few | TGTGCCAGCAGTGAAGCACGGACATCTTGGGGCTACACCTTC | CASSEARTSWGYTF
TRBJ1-1 | . | TRBV5-1 | many | TGCGCCAGCAGCTTGGCTCCAGGGGTGAACACTGAAGCTTTCTTT | CASSLAPGVNTEAFF
TRBJ1-4 | . | TRBV18 | many | TGTGCCAGCTCACCAACCCGAGGACACAGAGGATCTAATGAAAAACTGTTTTTT | CASSPTRGHRGSNEKLFF